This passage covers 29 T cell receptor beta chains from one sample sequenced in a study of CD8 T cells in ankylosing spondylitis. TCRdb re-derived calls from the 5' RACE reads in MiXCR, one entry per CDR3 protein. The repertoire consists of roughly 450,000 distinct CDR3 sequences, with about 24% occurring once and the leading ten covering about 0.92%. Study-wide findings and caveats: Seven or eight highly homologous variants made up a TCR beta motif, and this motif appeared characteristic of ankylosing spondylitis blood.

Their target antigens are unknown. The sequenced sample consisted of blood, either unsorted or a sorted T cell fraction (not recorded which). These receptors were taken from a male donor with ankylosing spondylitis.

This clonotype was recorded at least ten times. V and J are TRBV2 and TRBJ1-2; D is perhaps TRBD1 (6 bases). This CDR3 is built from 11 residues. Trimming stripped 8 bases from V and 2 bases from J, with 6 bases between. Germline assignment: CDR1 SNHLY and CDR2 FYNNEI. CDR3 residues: CASGQNYGYTF. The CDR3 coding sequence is TGTGCCAGCGGACAGAACTATGGCTACACCTTC.

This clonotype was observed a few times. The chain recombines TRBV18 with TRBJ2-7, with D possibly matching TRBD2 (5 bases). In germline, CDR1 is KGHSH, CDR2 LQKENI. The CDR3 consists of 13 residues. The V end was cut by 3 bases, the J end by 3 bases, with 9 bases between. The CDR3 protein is CASSPPEGYEQYF. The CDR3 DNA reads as TGTGCCAGCTCACCCCCAGAGGGCTACGAGCAGTACTTC.

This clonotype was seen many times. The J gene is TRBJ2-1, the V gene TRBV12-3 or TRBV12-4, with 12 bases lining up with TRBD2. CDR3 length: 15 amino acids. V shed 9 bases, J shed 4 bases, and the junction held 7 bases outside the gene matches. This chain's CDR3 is CASQKTSGGYNEQFF. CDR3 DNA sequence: TGTGCCAGTCAAAAGACTAGCGGGGGATACAATGAGCAGTTCTTC.

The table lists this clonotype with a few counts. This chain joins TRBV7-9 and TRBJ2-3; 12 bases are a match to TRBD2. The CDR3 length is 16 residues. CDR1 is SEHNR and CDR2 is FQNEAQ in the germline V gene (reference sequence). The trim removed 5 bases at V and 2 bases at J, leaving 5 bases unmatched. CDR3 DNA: TGTGCCAGCAGCCGGCTAGCGGGAGGGGACACAGATACGCAGTATTTT. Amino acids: CASSRLAGGDTDTQYF.

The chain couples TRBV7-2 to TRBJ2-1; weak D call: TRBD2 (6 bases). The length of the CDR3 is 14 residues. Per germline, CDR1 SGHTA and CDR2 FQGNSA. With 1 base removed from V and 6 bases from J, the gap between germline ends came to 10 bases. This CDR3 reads CASSLDRGFNEQFF. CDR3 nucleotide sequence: TGTGCCAGCAGCTTAGATCGGGGGTTCAATGAGCAGTTCTTC. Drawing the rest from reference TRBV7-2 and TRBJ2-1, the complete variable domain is GAGVSQSPSNKVTEKGKDVELRCDPISGHTALYWYRQSLGQGLEFLIYFQGNSAPDKSGLPSDRFSAERTGGSVSTLTIQRTQQEDSAVYLCASSLDRGFNEQFFGPGTRLTVL.

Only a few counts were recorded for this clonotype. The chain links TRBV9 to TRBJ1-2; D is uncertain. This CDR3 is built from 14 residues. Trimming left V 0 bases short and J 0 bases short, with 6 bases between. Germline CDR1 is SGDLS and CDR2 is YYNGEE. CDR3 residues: CASSVATANYGYTF. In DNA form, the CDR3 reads TGTGCCAGCAGCGTAGCTACCGCTAACTATGGCTACACCTTC. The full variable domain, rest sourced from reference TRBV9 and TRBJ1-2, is DSGVTQTPKHLITATGQRVTLRCSPRSGDLSVYWYQQSLDQGLQFLIQYYNGEERAKGNILERFSAQQFPDLHSELNLSSLELGDSALYFCASSVATANYGYTFGSGTRLTVV.

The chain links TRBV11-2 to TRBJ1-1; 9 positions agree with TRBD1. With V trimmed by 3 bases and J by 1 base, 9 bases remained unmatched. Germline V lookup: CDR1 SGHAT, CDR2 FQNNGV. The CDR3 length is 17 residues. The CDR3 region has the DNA TGTGCCAGCAGCTTGATCCCGGGACAGGGTGGGAACACTGAAGCTTTCTTT. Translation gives CASSLIPGQGGNTEAFF.

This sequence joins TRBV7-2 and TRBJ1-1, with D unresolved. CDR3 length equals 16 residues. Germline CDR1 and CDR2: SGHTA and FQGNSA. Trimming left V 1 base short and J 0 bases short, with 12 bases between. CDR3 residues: CASSLGSAGMNTEAFF. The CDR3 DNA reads TGTGCCAGCAGCTTAGGCTCCGCGGGAATGAACACTGAAGCTTTCTTT.

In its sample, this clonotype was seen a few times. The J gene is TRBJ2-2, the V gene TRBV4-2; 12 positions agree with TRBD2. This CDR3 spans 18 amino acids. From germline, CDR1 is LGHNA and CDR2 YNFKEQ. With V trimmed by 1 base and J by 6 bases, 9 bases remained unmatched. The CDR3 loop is CASSQGSLAGGSAGELFF. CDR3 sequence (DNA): TGTGCCAGCAGCCAAGGGTCTCTAGCGGGAGGGTCGGCCGGGGAGCTGTTTTTT.

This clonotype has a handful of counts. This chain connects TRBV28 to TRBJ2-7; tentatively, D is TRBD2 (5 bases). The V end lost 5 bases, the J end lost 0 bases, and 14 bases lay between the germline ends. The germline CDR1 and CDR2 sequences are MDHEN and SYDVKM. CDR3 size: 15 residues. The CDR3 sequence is CASSKYSASSYEQYV. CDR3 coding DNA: TGTGCCAGCAGTAAATATAGCGCCAGCTCCTACGAGCAGTACGTC.

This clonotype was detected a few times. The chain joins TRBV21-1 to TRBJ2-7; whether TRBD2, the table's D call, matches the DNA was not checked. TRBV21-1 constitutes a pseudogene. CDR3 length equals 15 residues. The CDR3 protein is CASSKGSGMGYEQYF. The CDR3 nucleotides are TGTGCCAGCAGCAAAGGTAGCGGGATGGGGTACGAGCAGTACTTC.

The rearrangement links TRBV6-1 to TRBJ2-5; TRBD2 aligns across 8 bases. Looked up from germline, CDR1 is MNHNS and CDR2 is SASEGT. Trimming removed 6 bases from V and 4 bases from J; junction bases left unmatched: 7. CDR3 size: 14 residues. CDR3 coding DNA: TGTGCCAGCAGCGCCGGGGGGGCAAGAGAGACCCAGTACTTC. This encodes CASSAGGARETQYF.

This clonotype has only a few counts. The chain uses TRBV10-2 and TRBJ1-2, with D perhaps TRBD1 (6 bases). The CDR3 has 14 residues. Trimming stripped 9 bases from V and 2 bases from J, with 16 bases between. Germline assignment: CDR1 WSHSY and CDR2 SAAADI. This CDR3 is CASRFSGENYGYTF. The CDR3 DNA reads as TGCGCCAGTAGATTCTCAGGGGAGAACTATGGCTACACCTTC.

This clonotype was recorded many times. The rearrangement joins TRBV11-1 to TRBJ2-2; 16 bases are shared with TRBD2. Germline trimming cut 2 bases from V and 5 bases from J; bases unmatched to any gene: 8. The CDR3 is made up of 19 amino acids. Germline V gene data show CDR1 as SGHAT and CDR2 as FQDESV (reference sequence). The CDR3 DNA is TGTGCCAGCAGCTTACCGGGACTAGCGGGAGGGCCGAGGACCGGGGAGCTGTTTTTT. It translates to CASSLPGLAGGPRTGELFF.

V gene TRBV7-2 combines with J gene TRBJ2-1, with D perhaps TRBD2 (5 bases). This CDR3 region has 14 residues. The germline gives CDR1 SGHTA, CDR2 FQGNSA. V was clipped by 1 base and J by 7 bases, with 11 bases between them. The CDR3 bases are TGTGCCAGCAGCTTAGGTACTAGTGCGAATGAGCAGTTCTTC. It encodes CASSLGTSANEQFF.

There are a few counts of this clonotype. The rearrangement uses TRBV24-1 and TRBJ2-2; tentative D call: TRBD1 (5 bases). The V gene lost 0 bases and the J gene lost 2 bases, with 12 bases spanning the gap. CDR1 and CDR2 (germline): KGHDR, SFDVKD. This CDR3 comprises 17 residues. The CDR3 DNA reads TGTGCCACCAGTGATTTGAGCAGGGATGACAACACCGGGGAGCTGTTTTTT. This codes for CATSDLSRDDNTGELFF.

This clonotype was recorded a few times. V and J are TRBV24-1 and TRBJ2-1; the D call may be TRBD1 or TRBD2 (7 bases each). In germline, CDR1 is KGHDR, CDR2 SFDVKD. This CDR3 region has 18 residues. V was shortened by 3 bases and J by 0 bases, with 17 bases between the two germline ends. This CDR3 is CATSDPQGGSSSYNEQFF. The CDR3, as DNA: TGTGCCACCAGTGATCCCCAGGGGGGGTCGAGCTCCTACAATGAGCAGTTCTTC.

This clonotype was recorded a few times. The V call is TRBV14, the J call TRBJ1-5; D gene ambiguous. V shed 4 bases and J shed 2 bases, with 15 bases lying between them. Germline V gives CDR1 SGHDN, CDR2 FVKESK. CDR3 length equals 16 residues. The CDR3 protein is CASSPHSLGRNQPQHF. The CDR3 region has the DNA TGTGCCAGCAGCCCGCATTCCTTAGGTCGCAATCAGCCCCAGCATTTT. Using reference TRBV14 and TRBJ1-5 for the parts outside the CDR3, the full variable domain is EAGVTQFPSHSVIEKGQTVTLRCDPISGHDNLYWYRRVMGKEIKFLLHFVKESKQDESGMPNNRFLAERTGGTYSTLKVQPAELEDSGVYFCASSPHSLGRNQPQHFGDGTRLSIL.

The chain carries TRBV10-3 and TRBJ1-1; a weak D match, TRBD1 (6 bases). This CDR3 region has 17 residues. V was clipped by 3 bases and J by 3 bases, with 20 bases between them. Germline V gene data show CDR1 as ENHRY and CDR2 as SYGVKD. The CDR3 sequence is CAISEGGSESLDTEAFF. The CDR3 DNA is TGTGCCATCAGTGAAGGGGGGTCAGAAAGTTTAGACACTGAAGCTTTCTTT.

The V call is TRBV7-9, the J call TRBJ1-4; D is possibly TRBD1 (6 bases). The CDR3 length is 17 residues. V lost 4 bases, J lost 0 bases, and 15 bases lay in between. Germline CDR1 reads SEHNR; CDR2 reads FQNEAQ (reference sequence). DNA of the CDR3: TGTGCCAGCAGCTCGTGGGGGGGCTCTGCAACTAATGAAAAACTGTTTTTT. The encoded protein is CASSSWGGSATNEKLFF.

CDR3 sequence reads: CASSRDRDYNEQFF. CDR3 coding DNA: TGCGCCAGCAGCCGGGACAGGGACTACAATGAGCAGTTCTTC. This chain connects TRBV5-1 to TRBJ2-1; 9 nucleotides match TRBD1. CDR3 length: 14 residues. Germline loops: CDR1 SGHRS, CDR2 YFSETQ. The junction had 2 bases not matched to a gene; V was cut back by 4 bases and J by 3 bases.

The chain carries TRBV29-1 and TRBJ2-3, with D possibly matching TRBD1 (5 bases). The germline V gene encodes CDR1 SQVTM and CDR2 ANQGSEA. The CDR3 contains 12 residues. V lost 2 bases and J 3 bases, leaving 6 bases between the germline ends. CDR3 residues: CSVEQGTDTQYF. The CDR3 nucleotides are TGCAGCGTTGAACAGGGAACAGATACGCAGTATTTT.

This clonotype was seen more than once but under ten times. DNA of the CDR3: TGCGCCAGCAGCTTGGGACTAGCTGTCGGCGAGCAGTACTTC. It specifies CASSLGLAVGEQYF. The rearrangement joins TRBV5-1 to TRBJ2-7, with TRBD2 matching 7 bases. The germline V gene has CDR1 SGHRS and CDR2 YFSETQ. Trimming cost V 0 bases and J 6 bases; bases outside gene matches: 6. The CDR3 contains 14 residues.

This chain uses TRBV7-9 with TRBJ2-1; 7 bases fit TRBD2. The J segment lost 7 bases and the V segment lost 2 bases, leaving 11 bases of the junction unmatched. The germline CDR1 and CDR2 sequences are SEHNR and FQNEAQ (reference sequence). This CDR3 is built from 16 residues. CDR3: CASSLYPWEGRNEQFF. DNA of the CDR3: TGTGCCAGCAGCTTATATCCGTGGGAGGGCCGGAATGAGCAGTTCTTC.

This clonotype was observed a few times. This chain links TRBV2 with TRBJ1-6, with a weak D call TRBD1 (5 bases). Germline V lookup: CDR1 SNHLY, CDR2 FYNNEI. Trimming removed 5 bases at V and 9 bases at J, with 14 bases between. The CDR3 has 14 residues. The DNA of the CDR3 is TGTGCCAGCAGTCAACGCACAGGTGGTTCACCCCTCCACTTT. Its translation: CASSQRTGGSPLHF.

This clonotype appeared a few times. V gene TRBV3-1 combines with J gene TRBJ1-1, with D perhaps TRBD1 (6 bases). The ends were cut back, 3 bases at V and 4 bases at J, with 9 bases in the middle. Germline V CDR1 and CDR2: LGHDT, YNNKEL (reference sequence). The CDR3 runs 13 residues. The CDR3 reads CASSQGGLTEAFF. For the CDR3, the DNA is TGTGCCAGCAGCCAGGGGGGCCTCACTGAAGCTTTCTTT.

The CDR3 loop reads CSVHRGRSTDTQYF. CDR3 coding DNA: TGCAGCGTTCACAGGGGGCGCAGCACAGATACGCAGTATTTT. The J gene is TRBJ2-3, the V gene TRBV29-1, with TRBD1 identical over 9 bases. Germline-derived CDR1 and CDR2 are SQVTM and ANQGSEA. The CDR3 is made up of 14 amino acids. Germline trimming cut 5 bases from V and 0 bases from J; bases unmatched to any gene: 3.

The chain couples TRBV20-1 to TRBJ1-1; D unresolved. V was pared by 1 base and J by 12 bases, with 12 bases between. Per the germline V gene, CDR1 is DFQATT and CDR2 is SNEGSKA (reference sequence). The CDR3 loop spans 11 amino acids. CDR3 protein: CSARGGSSPFF. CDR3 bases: TGCAGTGCTAGAGGCGGTAGTTCTCCTTTCTTT.

CDR3 protein: CASSQRLAGGRDTQYF. DNA for the CDR3: TGTGCCAGCAGCCAAAGGCTAGCGGGAGGGAGAGATACGCAGTATTTT. This chain links TRBV14 with TRBJ2-3, with 12 bases fitting TRBD2. With V trimmed by 2 bases and J by 5 bases, 5 bases remained unmatched. The CDR3 consists of 16 residues. Germline V gene lookup returns CDR1 SGHDN and CDR2 FVKESK.